This TCR beta chain derives from a study of blood T cell repertoires in COVID-19. Study at large: Spain, Italy and the United States supplied samples that represented acute and convalescent COVID-19. T cells, B-cell-depleted T cells, or PBMCs provided the cDNA or gDNA that served as material.

The V gene end was trimmed by 3 bases and the J gene end by 4 bases; junction bases not matched to a gene: 7. The CDR3 is made up of 15 amino acids. Per germline, CDR1 MNHEY and CDR2 SMNVEV (reference sequence). Participants' own reports of clinical history determined their cohort assignment. Recovered status in Cohort 3 required two negative PCRs, clearance, or symptom resolution. Sequencing was performed with immunoSEQ multiplex PCR; in TCRdb, only in-frame clones are kept and a portion is missing. Among around 150,000 clones listed, 80% were seen once. The source material was PBMCs or T cells enriched from blood (not recorded which). The rearrangement links TRBV27 to TRBJ2-3; 7 bases are a match to TRBD1. This TCR derives from a man aged 40-55 years who had recovered from COVID-19. The DNA of the CDR3 is TGTGCCAGCAGTTTCTGGCAGGGGGTATCAGATACGCAGTATTTT. This translates into CASSFWQGVSDTQYF.